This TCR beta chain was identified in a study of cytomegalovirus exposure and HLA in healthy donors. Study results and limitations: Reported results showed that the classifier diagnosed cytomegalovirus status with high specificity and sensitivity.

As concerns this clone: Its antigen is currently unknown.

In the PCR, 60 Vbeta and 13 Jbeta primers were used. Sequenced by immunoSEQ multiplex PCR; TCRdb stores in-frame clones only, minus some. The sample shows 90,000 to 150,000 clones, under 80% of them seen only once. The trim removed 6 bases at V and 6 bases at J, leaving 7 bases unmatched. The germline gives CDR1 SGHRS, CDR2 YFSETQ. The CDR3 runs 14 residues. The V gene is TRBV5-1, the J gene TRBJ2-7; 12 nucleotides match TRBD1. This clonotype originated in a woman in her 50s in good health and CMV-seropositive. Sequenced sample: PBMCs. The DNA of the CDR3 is TGCGCCAGCAACTCGGGACAGGGGGCGTTCGAGCAGTACTTC. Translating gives CASNSGQGAFEQYF.